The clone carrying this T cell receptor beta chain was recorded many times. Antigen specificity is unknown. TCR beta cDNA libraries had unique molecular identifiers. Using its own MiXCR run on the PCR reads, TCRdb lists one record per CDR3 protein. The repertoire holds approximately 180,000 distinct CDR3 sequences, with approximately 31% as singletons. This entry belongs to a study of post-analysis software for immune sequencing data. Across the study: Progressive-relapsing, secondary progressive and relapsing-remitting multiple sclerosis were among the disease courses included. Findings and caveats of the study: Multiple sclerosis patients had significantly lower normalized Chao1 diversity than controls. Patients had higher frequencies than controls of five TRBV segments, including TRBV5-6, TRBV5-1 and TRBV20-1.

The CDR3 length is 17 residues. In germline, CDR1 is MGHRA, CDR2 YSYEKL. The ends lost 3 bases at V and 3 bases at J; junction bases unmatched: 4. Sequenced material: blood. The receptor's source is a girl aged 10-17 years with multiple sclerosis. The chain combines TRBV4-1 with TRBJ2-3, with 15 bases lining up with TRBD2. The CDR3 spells CASSQPGLAGGTDTQYF. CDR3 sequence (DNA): TGCGCCAGCAGCCAGCCAGGACTAGCGGGAGGGACAGATACGCAGTATTTT.